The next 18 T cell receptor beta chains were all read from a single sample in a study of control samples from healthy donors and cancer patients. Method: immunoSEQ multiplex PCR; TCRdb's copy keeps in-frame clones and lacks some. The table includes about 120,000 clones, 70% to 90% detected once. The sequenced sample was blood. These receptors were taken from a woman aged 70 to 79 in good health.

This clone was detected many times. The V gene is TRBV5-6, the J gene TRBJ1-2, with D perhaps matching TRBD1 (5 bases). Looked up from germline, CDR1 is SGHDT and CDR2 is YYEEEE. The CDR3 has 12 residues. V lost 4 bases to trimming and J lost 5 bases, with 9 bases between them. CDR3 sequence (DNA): TGTGCCAGCAGCATCGGGGGATATGGCTACACCTTC. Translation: CASSIGGYGYTF. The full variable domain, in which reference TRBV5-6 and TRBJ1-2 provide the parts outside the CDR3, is DAGVTQSPTHLIKTRGQQVTLRCSPKSGHDTVSWYQQALGQGPQFIFQYYEEEERQRGNFPDRFSGHQFPNYSSELNVNALLLGDSALYLCASSIGGYGYTFGSGTRLTVV.

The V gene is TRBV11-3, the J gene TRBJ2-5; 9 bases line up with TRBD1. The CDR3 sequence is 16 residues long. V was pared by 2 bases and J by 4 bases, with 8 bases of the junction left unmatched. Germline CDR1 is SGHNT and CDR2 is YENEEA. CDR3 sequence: CASSLSSQGARETQYF. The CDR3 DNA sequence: TGTGCCAGCAGCTTAAGTTCACAGGGGGCGAGAGAGACCCAGTACTTC.

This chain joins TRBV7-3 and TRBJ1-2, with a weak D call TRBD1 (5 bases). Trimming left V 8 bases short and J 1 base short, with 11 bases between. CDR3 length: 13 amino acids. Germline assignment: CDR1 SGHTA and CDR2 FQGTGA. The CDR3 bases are TGTGCCAGCGGGACGGGGAGTAACTATGGCTACACCTTC. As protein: CASGTGSNYGYTF.

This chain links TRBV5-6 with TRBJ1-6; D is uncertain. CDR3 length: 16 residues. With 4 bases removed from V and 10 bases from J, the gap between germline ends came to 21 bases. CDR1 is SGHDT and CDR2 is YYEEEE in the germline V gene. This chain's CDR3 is CASSPMDGTARSPLHF. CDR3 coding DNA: TGTGCCAGCAGCCCGATGGACGGTACGGCTCGGTCACCCCTCCACTTT. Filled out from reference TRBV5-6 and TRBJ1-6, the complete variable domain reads DAGVTQSPTHLIKTRGQQVTLRCSPKSGHDTVSWYQQALGQGPQFIFQYYEEEERQRGNFPDRFSGHQFPNYSSELNVNALLLGDSALYLCASSPMDGTARSPLHFGNGTRLTVT.

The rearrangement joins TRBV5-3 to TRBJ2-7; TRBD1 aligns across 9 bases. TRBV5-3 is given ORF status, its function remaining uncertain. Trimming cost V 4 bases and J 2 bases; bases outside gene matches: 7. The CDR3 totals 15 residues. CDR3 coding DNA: TGTGCCAGAAGCGCCCGGGACAGGGTACCCTACGAGCAGTACTTC. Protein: CARSARDRVPYEQYF.

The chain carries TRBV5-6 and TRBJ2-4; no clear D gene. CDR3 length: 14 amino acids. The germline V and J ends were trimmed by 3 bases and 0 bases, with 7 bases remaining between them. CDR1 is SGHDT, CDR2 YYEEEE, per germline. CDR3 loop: CASSSALAKNIQYF. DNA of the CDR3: TGTGCCAGCAGCTCCGCGCTAGCCAAAAACATTCAGTACTTC.

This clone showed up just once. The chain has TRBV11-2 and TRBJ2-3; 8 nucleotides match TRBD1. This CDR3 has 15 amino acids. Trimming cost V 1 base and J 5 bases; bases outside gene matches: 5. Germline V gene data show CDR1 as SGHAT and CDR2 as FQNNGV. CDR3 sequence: CASSLGQGAGDTQYF. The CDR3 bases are TGTGCCAGCAGCTTAGGGCAGGGGGCTGGAGATACGCAGTATTTT.

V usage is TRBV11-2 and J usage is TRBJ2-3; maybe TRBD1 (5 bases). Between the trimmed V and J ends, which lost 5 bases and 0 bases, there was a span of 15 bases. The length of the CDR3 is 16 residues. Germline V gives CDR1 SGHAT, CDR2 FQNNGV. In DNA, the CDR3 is TGTGCCAGCAGCCCAATCCCGCGACAGAGCACAGATACGCAGTATTTT. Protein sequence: CASSPIPRQSTDTQYF.

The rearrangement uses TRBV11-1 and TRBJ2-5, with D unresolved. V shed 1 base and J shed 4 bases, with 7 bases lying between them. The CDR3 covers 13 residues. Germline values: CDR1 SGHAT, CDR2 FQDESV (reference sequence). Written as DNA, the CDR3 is TGTGCCAGCAGCTTAGAGGTATCAGAGACCCAGTACTTC. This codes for CASSLEVSETQYF.

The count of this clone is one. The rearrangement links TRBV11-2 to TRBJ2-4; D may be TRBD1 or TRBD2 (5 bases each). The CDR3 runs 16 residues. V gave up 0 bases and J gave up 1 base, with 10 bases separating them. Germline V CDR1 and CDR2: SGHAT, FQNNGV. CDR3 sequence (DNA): TGTGCCAGCAGCTTAGATGGGGGTTGGGCCAAAAACATTCAGTACTTC. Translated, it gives CASSLDGGWAKNIQYF. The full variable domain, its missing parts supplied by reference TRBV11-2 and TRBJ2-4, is EAGVAQSPRYKIIEKRQSVAFWCNPISGHATLYWYQQILGQGPKLLIQFQNNGVVDDSQLPKDRFSAERLKGVDSTLKIQPAKLEDSAVYLCASSLDGGWAKNIQYFGAGTRLSVL.

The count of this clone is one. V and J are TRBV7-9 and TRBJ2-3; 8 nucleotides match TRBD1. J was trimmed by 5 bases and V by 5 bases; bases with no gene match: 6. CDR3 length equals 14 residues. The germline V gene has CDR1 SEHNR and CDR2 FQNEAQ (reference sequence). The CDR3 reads CASSGGTGRDTQYF. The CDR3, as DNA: TGTGCCAGCAGCGGGGGGACAGGACGAGATACGCAGTATTTT.

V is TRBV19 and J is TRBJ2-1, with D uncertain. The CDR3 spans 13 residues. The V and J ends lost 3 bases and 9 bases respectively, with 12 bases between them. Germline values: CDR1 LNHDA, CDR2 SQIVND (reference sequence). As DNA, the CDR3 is TGTGCCAGTAGTATCCCCTGGGGTAGTGAGCAGTTCTTC. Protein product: CASSIPWGSEQFF.

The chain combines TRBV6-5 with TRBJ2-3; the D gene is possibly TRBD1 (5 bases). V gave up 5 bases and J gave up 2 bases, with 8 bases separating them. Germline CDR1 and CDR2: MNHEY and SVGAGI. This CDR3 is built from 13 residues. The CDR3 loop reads CASSQGVTDTQYF. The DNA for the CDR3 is TGTGCCAGCAGTCAGGGTGTCACAGATACGCAGTATTTT.

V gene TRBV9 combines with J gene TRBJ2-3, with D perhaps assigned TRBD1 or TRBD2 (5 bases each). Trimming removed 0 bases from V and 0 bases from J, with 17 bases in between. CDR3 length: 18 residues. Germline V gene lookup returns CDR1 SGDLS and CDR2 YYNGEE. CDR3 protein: CASSVGVRGARSTDTQYF. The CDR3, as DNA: TGTGCCAGCAGCGTAGGGGTTAGAGGGGCCCGTAGCACAGATACGCAGTATTTT.

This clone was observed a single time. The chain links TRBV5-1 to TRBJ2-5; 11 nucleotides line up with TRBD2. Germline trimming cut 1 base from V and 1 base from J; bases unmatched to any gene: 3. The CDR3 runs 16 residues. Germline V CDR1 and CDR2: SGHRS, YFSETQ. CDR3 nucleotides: TGCGCCAGCAGCTTGTTCCTAGCGGGGGGCCAAGAGACCCAGTACTTC. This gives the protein CASSLFLAGGQETQYF.

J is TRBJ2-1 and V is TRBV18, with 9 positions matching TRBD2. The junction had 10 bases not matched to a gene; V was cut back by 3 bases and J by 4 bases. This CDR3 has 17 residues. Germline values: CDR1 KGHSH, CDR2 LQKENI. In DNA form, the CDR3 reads TGTGCCAGCTCACCCCGGGGTAGCGGGGGCCCGTACAATGAGCAGTTCTTC. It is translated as CASSPRGSGGPYNEQFF.

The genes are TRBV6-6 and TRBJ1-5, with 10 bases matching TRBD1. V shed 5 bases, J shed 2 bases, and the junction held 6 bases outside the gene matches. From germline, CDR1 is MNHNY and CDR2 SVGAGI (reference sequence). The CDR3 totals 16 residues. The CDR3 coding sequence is TGTGCCAGCAGTCCCGAGGACAGGGGGGGCAATCAGCCCCAGCATTTT. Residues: CASSPEDRGGNQPQHF.

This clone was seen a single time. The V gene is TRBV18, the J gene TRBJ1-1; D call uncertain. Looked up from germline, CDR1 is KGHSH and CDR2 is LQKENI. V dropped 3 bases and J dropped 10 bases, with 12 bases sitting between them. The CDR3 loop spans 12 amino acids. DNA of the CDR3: TGTGCCAGCTCACCCTCCGAAGGTACAGCTTTCTTT. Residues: CASSPSEGTAFF.